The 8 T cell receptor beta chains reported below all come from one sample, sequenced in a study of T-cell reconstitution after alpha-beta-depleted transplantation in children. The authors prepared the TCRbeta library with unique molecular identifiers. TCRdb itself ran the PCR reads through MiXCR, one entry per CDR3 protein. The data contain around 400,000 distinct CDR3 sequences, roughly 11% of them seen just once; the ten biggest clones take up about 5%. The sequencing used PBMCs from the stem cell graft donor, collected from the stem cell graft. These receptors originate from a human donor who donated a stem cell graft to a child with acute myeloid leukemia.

This chain's CDR3 is CASSGDRAGAFF. The CDR3 DNA is TGCGCCAGCAGCGGGGACAGGGCCGGGGCTTTCTTT. V is TRBV5-1 and J is TRBJ1-1, with TRBD1 matching over 9 bases. The CDR3 has 12 amino acids. CDR1 and CDR2 (germline): SGHRS, YFSETQ. Trimming took 4 bases from V and 11 from J; bases not matched to a gene: 6.

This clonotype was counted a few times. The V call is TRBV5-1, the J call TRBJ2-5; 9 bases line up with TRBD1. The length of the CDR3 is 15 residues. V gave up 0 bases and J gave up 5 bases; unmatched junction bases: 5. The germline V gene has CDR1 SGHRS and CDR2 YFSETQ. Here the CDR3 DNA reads TGCGCCAGCAGCTTGGGGGACAGGGCTGGCGAGACCCAGTACTTC. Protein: CASSLGDRAGETQYF.

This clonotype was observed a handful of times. This CDR3 reads CSASPGGRGHIQYF. CDR3 sequence (DNA): TGCAGTGCTAGCCCCGGCGGGAGGGGACACATTCAGTACTTC. V is TRBV20-1 and J is TRBJ2-4; 9 nucleotides line up with TRBD2. V was pared by 3 bases and J by 8 bases, with 8 bases of the junction left unmatched. This CDR3 is built from 14 residues. Germline CDR1 is DFQATT and CDR2 is SNEGSKA (reference sequence).

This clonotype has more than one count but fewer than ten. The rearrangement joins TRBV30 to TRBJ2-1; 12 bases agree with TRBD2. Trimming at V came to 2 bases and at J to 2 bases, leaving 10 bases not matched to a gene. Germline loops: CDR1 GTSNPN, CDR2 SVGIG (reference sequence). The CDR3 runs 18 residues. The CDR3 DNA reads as TGTGCCTGGAGTCCAACGTCCCTAGCGGGAGGGACCTACAATGAGCAGTTCTTC. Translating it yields CAWSPTSLAGGTYNEQFF. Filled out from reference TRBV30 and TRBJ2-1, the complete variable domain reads SQTIHQWPATLVQPVGSPLSLECTVEGTSNPNLYWYRQAAGRGLQLLFYSVGIGQISSEVPQNLSASRPQDRQFILSSKKLLLSDSGFYLCAWSPTSLAGGTYNEQFFGPGTRLTVL.

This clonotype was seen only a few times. The CDR3 DNA reads TGTGCCAGCTCACCCGGACAGGTCTCCTACGAGCAGTACTTC. This translates into CASSPGQVSYEQYF. The chain is built from TRBV18 and TRBJ2-7, with 7 bases lining up with TRBD1. After removal of 3 bases from V and 0 bases from J, the junction contained 2 bases not matched to a gene. The CDR3 sequence is 14 residues long. Germline V CDR1 and CDR2: KGHSH, LQKENI.

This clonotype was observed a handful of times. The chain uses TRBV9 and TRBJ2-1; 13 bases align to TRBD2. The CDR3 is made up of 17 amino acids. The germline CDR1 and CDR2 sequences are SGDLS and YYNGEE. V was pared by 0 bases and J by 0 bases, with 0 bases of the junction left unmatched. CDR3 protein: CASSVGTSGSSYNEQFF. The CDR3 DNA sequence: TGTGCCAGCAGCGTAGGGACTAGCGGGAGCTCCTACAATGAGCAGTTCTTC.

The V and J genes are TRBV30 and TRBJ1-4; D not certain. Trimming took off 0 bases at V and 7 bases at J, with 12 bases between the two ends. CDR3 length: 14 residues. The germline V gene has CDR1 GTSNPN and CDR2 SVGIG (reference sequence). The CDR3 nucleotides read TGTGCCTGGAGTGTTCGGGAGGGAATTGAAAAACTGTTTTTT. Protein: CAWSVREGIEKLFF. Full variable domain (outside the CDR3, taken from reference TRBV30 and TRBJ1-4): SQTIHQWPATLVQPVGSPLSLECTVEGTSNPNLYWYRQAAGRGLQLLFYSVGIGQISSEVPQNLSASRPQDRQFILSSKKLLLSDSGFYLCAWSVREGIEKLFFGSGTQLSVL.

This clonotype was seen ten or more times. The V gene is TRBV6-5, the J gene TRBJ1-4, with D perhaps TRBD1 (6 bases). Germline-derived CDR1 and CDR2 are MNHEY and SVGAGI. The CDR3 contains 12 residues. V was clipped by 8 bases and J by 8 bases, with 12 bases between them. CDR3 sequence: CASQGGGEKLFF. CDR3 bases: TGTGCCAGCCAAGGGGGTGGGGAAAAACTGTTTTTT.